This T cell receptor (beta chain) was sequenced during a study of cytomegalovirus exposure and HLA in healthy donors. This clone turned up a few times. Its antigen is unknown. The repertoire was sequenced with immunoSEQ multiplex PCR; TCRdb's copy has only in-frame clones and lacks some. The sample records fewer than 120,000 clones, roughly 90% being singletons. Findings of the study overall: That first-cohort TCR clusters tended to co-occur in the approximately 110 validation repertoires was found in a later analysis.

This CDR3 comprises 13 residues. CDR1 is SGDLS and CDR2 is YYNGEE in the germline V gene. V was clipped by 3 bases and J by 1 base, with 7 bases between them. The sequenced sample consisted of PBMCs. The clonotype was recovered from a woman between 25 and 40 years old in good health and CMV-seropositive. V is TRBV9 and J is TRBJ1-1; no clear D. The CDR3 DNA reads TGTGCCAGCAGCGGGAGGTCGAACACTGAAGCTTTCTTT. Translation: CASSGRSNTEAFF.